The 15 T cell receptor beta chains presented below share a single source sample, sequenced in a study of T cells in Graves' hyperthyroidism and ophthalmopathy. Using RNA transcripts as the source, TCR beta CDR3 regions were amplified. HTBI primers drove first-round RT-PCR of the TCR CDR3. TCRdb called the multiplex PCR reads again in MiXCR, with one record for every CDR3 protein. The sample yields approximately 510,000 distinct CDR3 sequences, roughly 45% seen once. Sample: peripheral blood or thyroid tissue (not recorded which). These receptors were obtained from an adult woman with Graves' disease, either hyperthyroidism or ophthalmopathy (not recorded which).

This clonotype appeared once. This may come from a read error, since a much larger clone is one base off. The chain is built from TRBV5-1 and TRBJ2-5; D uncertain. V was trimmed by 2 bases and J by 1 base, leaving 9 bases between them. The germline V gene has CDR1 SGHRS and CDR2 YFSETQ. This CDR3 comprises 14 residues. This chain's CDR3 is CASSLRTLQETQYF. CDR3 in DNA: TGCGCCAGCAGCTTACGGACGCTCCAAGAGACCCAGTACTTC.

A few counts support this clonotype. V gene TRBV15 combines with J gene TRBJ1-6; D is ambiguous. Germline assignment: CDR1 LNHNV and CDR2 YYDKDF (reference sequence). V lost 0 bases, J lost 14 bases, and 8 bases lay in between. The CDR3 has 12 amino acids. The CDR3 bases are TGTGCCACCAGCAGAGATAAGTTCACCCTCCACTTT. This sequence encodes CATSRDKFTLHF.

Many counts were recorded for this clonotype. V and J are TRBV20-1 and TRBJ1-2, with TRBD1 matching 10 bases. V gave up 0 bases and J gave up 3 bases; unmatched junction bases: 10. Per the germline V gene, CDR1 is DFQATT and CDR2 is SNEGSKA (reference sequence). The CDR3 has 17 amino acids. The CDR3 DNA sequence: TGCAGTGCTAGAGATCCCCCGGGACAGGGGCTTGACTATGGCTACACCTTC. It encodes CSARDPPGQGLDYGYTF.

The rearrangement uses TRBV15 and TRBJ1-1, with D tentatively TRBD1 (5 bases). With 1 base removed from V and 2 bases from J, the gap between germline ends came to 14 bases. Germline lookup yields CDR1 LNHNV and CDR2 YYDKDF (reference sequence). The CDR3 runs to 16 residues. The CDR3 here is CATSRGIETGNTEAFF. CDR3 nucleotides: TGTGCCACCAGCAGAGGGATAGAAACAGGAAACACTGAAGCTTTCTTT.

This clonotype was observed many times. The chain recombines TRBV20-1 with TRBJ1-3, with 7 bases fitting TRBD1. V shed 1 base, J shed 0 bases, and the junction held 6 bases outside the gene matches. The CDR3 loop spans 16 amino acids. Germline V lookup: CDR1 DFQATT, CDR2 SNEGSKA (reference sequence). This CDR3 is CSARGTGPSSGNTIYF. The DNA of the CDR3 is TGCAGTGCTAGAGGGACAGGACCCAGCTCTGGAAACACCATATATTTT.

This clonotype was recorded at least ten times. The chain uses TRBV20-1 and TRBJ1-2; D is perhaps TRBD1 (5 bases). Germline V gene sequence: CDR1 DFQATT, CDR2 SNEGSKA (reference sequence). The CDR3 has 14 amino acids. V lost 3 bases and J 2 bases, leaving 13 bases between the germline ends. CDR3 in DNA: TGCAGTGCTAGCCCGGACACCGGGAACTATGGCTACACCTTC. Residues: CSASPDTGNYGYTF.

This clonotype was observed a few times. The V and J genes are TRBV9 and TRBJ2-5; D is possibly TRBD1 (6 bases). This CDR3 contains 13 residues. The germline V and J ends were trimmed by 2 bases and 4 bases, with 9 bases remaining between them. Germline V gene lookup returns CDR1 SGDLS and CDR2 YYNGEE. The CDR3 protein is CASSVPGVETQYF. In nucleotides, the CDR3 is TGTGCCAGCAGCGTTCCAGGGGTAGAGACCCAGTACTTC.

Regarding this clonotype: No conserved phenylalanine or tryptophan ends this CDR3, so it is likely a read error. The V call is TRBV7-2, the J call TRBJ1-3; D not resolved. Looked up from germline, CDR1 is SGHTA and CDR2 is FQGNSA. The V gene lost 1 base and the J gene lost 0 bases, with 13 bases spanning the gap. The CDR3 runs to 17 residues. The CDR3, as DNA: TGTGCCAGCAGCTTAGGGAACAGCCTCGGCTCTGGAAACACCATATATGCT. It codes for CASSLGNSLGSGNTIYA.

This clonotype was counted ten times or more. The chain links TRBV9 to TRBJ1-1, with D uncertain. Trimming removed 0 bases from V and 6 bases from J, with 12 bases in between. This CDR3 has 14 residues. In germline, CDR1 is SGDLS, CDR2 YYNGEE. CDR3 amino acids: CASSVGEGWSEAFF. As DNA, the CDR3 is TGTGCCAGCAGCGTAGGGGAGGGTTGGTCTGAAGCTTTCTTT.

V usage is TRBV11-2 and J usage is TRBJ1-4; D gene unclear. This CDR3 is 14 amino acids long. Trimming cost V 4 bases and J 7 bases, with 13 bases left between them. Per germline, CDR1 SGHAT and CDR2 FQNNGV. As DNA, the CDR3 is TGTGCCAGCAGCTCAGACGTAAGGCGTGAAAAACTGTTTTTT. Amino acids: CASSSDVRREKLFF.

This clonotype has ten or more counts. The chain combines TRBV29-1 with TRBJ1-2; 8 bases agree with TRBD1. The CDR3 loop spans 14 amino acids. The V and J ends lost 2 bases and 8 bases, in that order; junction bases with no gene match: 10. The germline V gene has CDR1 SQVTM and CDR2 ANQGSEA. This chain's CDR3 is CSVEPTRTGSGYTF. DNA for the CDR3: TGCAGCGTTGAACCGACTAGGACAGGGAGCGGCTACACCTTC.

This clonotype was observed at least ten times. The chain combines TRBV2 with TRBJ1-1, with D unclear. The CDR3 has 13 residues. Looked up from germline, CDR1 is SNHLY and CDR2 is FYNNEI. Trimming removed 7 bases from V and 4 bases from J, with 13 bases in between. CDR3 coding DNA: TGTGCCAGCAAGAGCCAAACGGGCACTGAAGCTTTCTTT. This sequence encodes CASKSQTGTEAFF.

The V call is TRBV12-3 or TRBV12-4, the J call TRBJ1-2; D ambiguous. V lost 2 bases and J 8 bases, leaving 15 bases between the germline ends. The CDR3 runs to 14 residues. CDR3 coding DNA: TGTGCCAGCAGTTTACGAGTGATCCCGGGGGGCTACACCTTC. Amino acids: CASSLRVIPGGYTF.

The chain recombines TRBV14 with TRBJ1-6; 8 nucleotides align to TRBD1. Germline CDR1 and CDR2: SGHDN and FVKESK. The ends lost 4 bases at V and 12 bases at J; junction bases unmatched: 2. The CDR3 is 12 amino acids. The CDR3 nucleotides are TGTGCCAGCAGCCGCACAGGGGGACCCCTCCACTTT. Protein sequence: CASSRTGGPLHF.

This clonotype has ten or more counts. The rearrangement joins TRBV20-1 to TRBJ1-2; weak D call: TRBD1 (6 bases). The CDR3 length is 11 residues. Trimming cost V 5 bases and J 6 bases, with 10 bases left between them. Germline CDR1 reads DFQATT; CDR2 reads SNEGSKA (reference sequence). CDR3 residues: CSARRGHGYTF. CDR3 sequence (DNA): TGCAGTGCTCGCAGGGGCCATGGCTACACCTTC.